This TCR beta chain was identified during a study of OX40 agonist ivuxolimab in advanced cancers. Whole-study context: Ivuxolimab, which is an agonistic anti-OX40 (CD134) antibody, was administered to the patients.

Method: immunoSEQ multiplex PCR; TCRdb's copy keeps in-frame clones and lacks some. The sample lists about 52,000 clones; about 93% were seen once. This sequence was found in an adult with an advanced solid tumor such as melanoma, head and neck, liver or kidney cancer. Specimen: CD4+ or CD8+ T cells sorted from blood, collected in a trial of the OX40 agonist ivuxolimab.

The CDR3 nucleotides are TGTGCCAGCAGTTTCCCGGACCAGCCCCAGCATTTT. It translates to CASSFPDQPQHF. This sequence joins TRBV27 and TRBJ1-5; no clear D. The V gene lost 3 bases and the J gene lost 7 bases, with 7 bases spanning the gap. In germline, CDR1 is MNHEY, CDR2 SMNVEV (reference sequence). The CDR3 is made up of 12 amino acids.